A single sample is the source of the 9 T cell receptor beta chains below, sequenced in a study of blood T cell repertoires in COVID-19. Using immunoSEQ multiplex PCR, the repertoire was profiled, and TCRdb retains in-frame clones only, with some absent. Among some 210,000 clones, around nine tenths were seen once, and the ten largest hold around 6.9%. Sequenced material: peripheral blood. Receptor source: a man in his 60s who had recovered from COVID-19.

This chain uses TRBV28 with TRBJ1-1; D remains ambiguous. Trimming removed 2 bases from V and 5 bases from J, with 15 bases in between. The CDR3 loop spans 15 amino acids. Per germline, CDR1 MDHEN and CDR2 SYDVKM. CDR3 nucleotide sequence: TGTGCCAGCAGTTTAAGTCTACGAGGAGATACTGAAGCTTTCTTT. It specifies CASSLSLRGDTEAFF.

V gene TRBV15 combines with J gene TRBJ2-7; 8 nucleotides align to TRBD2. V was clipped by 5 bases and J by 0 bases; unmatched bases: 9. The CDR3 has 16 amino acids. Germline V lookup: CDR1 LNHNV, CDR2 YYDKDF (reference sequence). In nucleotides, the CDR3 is TGTGCCACCAGCGAACGCGGGGGGCTCCTCTCCTACGAGCAGTACTTC. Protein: CATSERGGLLSYEQYF. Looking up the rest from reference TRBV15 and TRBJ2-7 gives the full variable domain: DAMVIQNPRYQVTQFGKPVTLSCSQTLNHNVMYWYQQKSSQAPKLLFHYYDKDFNNEADTPDNFQSRRPNTSFCFLDIRSPGLGDTAMYLCATSERGGLLSYEQYFGPGTRLTVT.

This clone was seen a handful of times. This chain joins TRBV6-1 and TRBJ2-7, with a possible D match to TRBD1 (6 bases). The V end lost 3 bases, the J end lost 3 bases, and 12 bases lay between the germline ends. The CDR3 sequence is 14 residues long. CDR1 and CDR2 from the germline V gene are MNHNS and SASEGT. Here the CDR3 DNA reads TGTGCCAGCAGTGACACAGGGATTAACTACGAGCAGTACTTC. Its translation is CASSDTGINYEQYF.

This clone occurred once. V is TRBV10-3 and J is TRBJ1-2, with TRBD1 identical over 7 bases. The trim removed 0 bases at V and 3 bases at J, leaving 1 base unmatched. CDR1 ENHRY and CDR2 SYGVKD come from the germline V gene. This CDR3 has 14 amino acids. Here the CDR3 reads CAISESGTDYGYTF. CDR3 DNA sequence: TGTGCCATCAGTGAGTCGGGGACAGACTATGGCTACACCTTC.

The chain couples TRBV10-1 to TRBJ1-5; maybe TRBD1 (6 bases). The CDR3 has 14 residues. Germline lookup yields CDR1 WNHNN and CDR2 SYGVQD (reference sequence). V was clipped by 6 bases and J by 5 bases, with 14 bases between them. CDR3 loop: CASRGGVNDQPQHF. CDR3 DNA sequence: TGCGCCAGCAGAGGGGGGGTCAATGATCAGCCCCAGCATTTT.

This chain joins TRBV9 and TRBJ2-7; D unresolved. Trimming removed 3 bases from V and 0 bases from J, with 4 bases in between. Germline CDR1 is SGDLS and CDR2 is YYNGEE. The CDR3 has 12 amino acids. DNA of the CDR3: TGTGCCAGCAGCGACAGCTCCTACGAGCAGTACTTC. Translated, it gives CASSDSSYEQYF.

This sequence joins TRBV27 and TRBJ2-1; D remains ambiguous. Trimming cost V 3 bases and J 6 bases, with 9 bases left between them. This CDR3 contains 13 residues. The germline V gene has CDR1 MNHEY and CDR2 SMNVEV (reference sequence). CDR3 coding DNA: TGTGCCAGCAGTTTTAAAACAAGCAATGAGCAGTTCTTC. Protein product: CASSFKTSNEQFF.

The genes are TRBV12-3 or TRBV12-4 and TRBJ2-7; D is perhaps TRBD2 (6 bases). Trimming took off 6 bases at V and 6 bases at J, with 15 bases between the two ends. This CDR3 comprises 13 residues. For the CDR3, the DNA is TGTGCCAGCAGCCGTACGCCGGAGGGCGAGCAGTACTTC. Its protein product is CASSRTPEGEQYF.

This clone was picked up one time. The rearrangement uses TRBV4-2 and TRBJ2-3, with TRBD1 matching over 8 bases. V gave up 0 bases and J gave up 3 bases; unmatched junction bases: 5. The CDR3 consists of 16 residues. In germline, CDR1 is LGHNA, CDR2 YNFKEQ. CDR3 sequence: CASSQDPQGATDTQYF. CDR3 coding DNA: TGTGCCAGCAGCCAAGACCCCCAGGGGGCTACAGATACGCAGTATTTT.